The rows below give T cell receptor beta chains drawn from one sample of a study of cytomegalovirus exposure and HLA in healthy donors. Method: immunoSEQ multiplex PCR; TCRdb's copy keeps in-frame clones and lacks some. The sample lists 150,000 to 200,000 clones; about 90% were seen once. The sample taken for sequencing was PBMCs. All receptors come from a boy younger than 10 in good health and CMV-seronegative. Each CDR3 is given with its conserved first and last residue. Part of the rows lack a size; the others show once, few, many or a class for expanded clones.

j_call clone_size v_call cdr3_aa
TRBJ2-7 - TRBV27 CASRNKRWGDHSYEQYF
TRBJ1-4 - TRBV5-6 CASSPRTGGSEKLFF
TRBJ2-7 - TRBV7-2 CAEGRGPIYEQYF
TRBJ2-4 - TRBV4-1 CASSQARGSWGKNIQYF
TRBJ2-7 - TRBV27 CAAGGLGGYEQYF
TRBJ1-1 few TRBV7-3 CASRRGRGTEAFF
TRBJ2-7 - TRBV4-1 CASSPRDSYEQYF
TRBJ2-1 - TRBV6-1 CASSASFGGQFF
TRBJ2-5 once TRBV27 CASIPRGGTEETQYF
TRBJ1-1 - TRBV6-1 CASSARGGTGSGTEAFF
TRBJ2-3 once TRBV28 CASRTTSGGPTDTQYF
TRBJ1-5 - TRBV6-5 CASSRIQGSNQPQHF
TRBJ2-3 - TRBV7-9 CASRHRETDTQYF
TRBJ2-5 - TRBV19 CASSRGRGETQYF
TRBJ2-1 once TRBV2 CASSSDRGARGPFF
TRBJ2-3 - TRBV10-3 CAIRRADREFTDTQYF
TRBJ1-1 - TRBV28 CASRDDRGRGRTEAFF
TRBJ1-5 - TRBV19 CASIGNRDNQPQHF
TRBJ1-2 - TRBV7-3 CASSSGQAYGYTF
TRBJ2-7 - TRBV4-1 CASSQERDISYEQYF
TRBJ1-2 - TRBV28 CASSLTEYGYTF
TRBJ2-1 - TRBV9 CASSVASGSVSEQFF
TRBJ1-1 few TRBV7-9 CASSSFTGGGTEAFF
TRBJ2-2 - TRBV7-8 CASSLLGQNTGELFF
TRBJ2-1 - TRBV28 CASSSTLANEQFF
TRBJ2-2 - TRBV19 CASSDRSGELFF
TRBJ2-1 - TRBV7-2 CASSLVPSGVYNEQFF
TRBJ2-7 - TRBV29-1 CSVASGEPPVYEQYF
TRBJ1-2 - TRBV19 CASSSRPMGHYGYTF
TRBJ1-1 - TRBV6-5 CASSYSFPGNTEAFF
TRBJ2-7 - TRBV19 CASRTSGTYEQYF
TRBJ2-3 once TRBV15 CATSREEGRTPDTQYF
TRBJ2-1 - TRBV27 CASSFGTRDEQFF
- - TRBV5-4 CASSGGLGQGAYEQYF
TRBJ2-4 - TRBV25-1 CASSDNRLAKNIQYF
TRBJ2-1 - TRBV19 CASSVTGPLQSSYNEQFF
TRBJ1-1 - TRBV5-1 CASSRQEDRGRSAFF